The 17 T cell receptor beta chains presented below share a single source sample, sequenced in a study of blood T cell repertoires in COVID-19. The assay was immunoSEQ multiplex PCR, and TCRdb's table has in-frame clones only and misses some. The table has 250,000 or so clones, about nine tenths seen once. The sample consisted of PBMCs or T cells enriched from blood (not recorded which). These receptors all stem from a woman aged 18-29 years who had recovered from COVID-19.

The CDR3 nucleotides are TGTGCCAGCAGTTTAGCGTCTGAGCAGTTCTTC. As protein: CASSLASEQFF. The rearrangement links TRBV28 to TRBJ2-1, with D hard to call. The CDR3 totals 11 residues. Trimming took 2 bases from V and 9 from J, leaving 5 bases between them. Germline V gives CDR1 MDHEN, CDR2 SYDVKM. The complete variable domain, with remaining parts taken from reference TRBV28 and TRBJ2-1, reads DVKVTQSSRYLVKRTGEKVFLECVQDMDHENMFWYRQDPGLGLRLIYFSYDVKMKEKGDIPEGYSVSREKKERFSLILESASTNQTSMYLCASSLASEQFFGPGTRLTVL.

The chain carries TRBV7-3 and TRBJ2-3; 7 bases map to TRBD2. The CDR3 runs to 13 residues. The germline V gene encodes CDR1 SGHTA and CDR2 FQGTGA. V trimming: 5 bases; J trimming: 8 bases; junction bases outside the gene matches: 7. CDR3 sequence: CASSPGGETTQYF. The CDR3 region has the DNA TGTGCCAGCAGCCCGGGAGGAGAGACTACGCAGTATTTT.

V gene TRBV3-1 (or the pseudogene TRBV3-2) combines with J gene TRBJ2-1; 9 bases are a match to TRBD2. The length of the CDR3 is 19 residues. V shed 0 bases, J shed 5 bases, and the junction held 14 bases outside the gene matches. In germline, CDR1 is LGHDT, CDR2 YNNKEL (reference sequence). The chain's CDR3 is CASSQEGVYELAGNNEQFF. CDR3 DNA: TGTGCCAGCAGCCAAGAAGGAGTTTACGAGCTAGCGGGAAACAATGAGCAGTTCTTC.

Written as DNA, the CDR3 is TGTGCCAGCAGCCAACCTACTAGAGGGATAGATACGCAGTATTTT. Amino acid sequence: CASSQPTRGIDTQYF. The rearrangement links TRBV3-1 (or the pseudogene TRBV3-2) to TRBJ2-3; D might be TRBD2 (5 bases). Deletions cut 2 bases from V and 5 bases from J, with 14 bases between. CDR3 length: 15 residues. Germline CDR1 and CDR2: LGHDT and YNNKEL (reference sequence).

The V gene is TRBV11-3, the J gene TRBJ2-3; D remains unclear. This CDR3 spans 14 amino acids. CDR1 and CDR2 from the germline V gene are SGHNT and YENEEA. Trimming stripped 5 bases from V and 2 bases from J, with 11 bases between. CDR3 sequence: CASSRRTVTDTQYF. The CDR3 DNA sequence: TGTGCCAGCAGCCGCCGAACGGTCACAGATACGCAGTATTTT. The complete variable domain, with remaining parts taken from reference TRBV11-3 and TRBJ2-3, reads EAGVVQSPRYKIIEKKQPVAFWCNPISGHNTLYWYLQNLGQGPELLIRYENEEAVDDSQLPKDRFSAERLKGVDSTLKIQPAELGDSAVYLCASSRRTVTDTQYFGPGTRLTVL.

J is TRBJ2-5 and V is TRBV24-1, with D perhaps matching TRBD2 (6 bases). V was shortened by 2 bases and J by 0 bases, with 15 bases between the two germline ends. CDR1 and CDR2 from the germline V gene are KGHDR and SFDVKD. This CDR3 spans 17 amino acids. CDR3 amino acids: CATSDSLSGEDQETQYF. The CDR3 DNA reads as TGTGCCACCAGTGATTCGTTGTCTGGGGAGGACCAAGAGACCCAGTACTTC.

V and J are TRBV2 and TRBJ2-6; 12 positions match TRBD2. Germline V gene lookup returns CDR1 SNHLY and CDR2 FYNNEI. J lost 3 bases, V lost 8 bases, and 8 bases had no gene match. CDR3 size: 17 residues. The CDR3 nucleotides read TGTGCCAGCGGAGCGGGACTAGCGGGTTTTGGGGCCAACGTCCTGACTTTC. Its protein product is CASGAGLAGFGANVLTF.

This clone was seen a single time. The chain links TRBV6-2 or TRBV6-3 to TRBJ2-7; the match to TRBD2 covers 11 bases. This CDR3 comprises 15 residues. J lost 5 bases, V lost 2 bases, and 5 bases had no gene match. Germline CDR1 and CDR2: MNHEY and SVGEGT. CDR3 loop: CASSYPLLAGDEQYF. CDR3 nucleotide sequence: TGTGCCAGCAGTTACCCCCTACTAGCGGGGGACGAGCAGTACTTC.

This chain connects TRBV28 to TRBJ1-2; no clear D. This CDR3 has 12 amino acids. The germline V gene encodes CDR1 MDHEN and CDR2 SYDVKM. V dropped 3 bases and J dropped 4 bases, with 6 bases sitting between them. The CDR3, as DNA: TGTGCCAGCAGTTTGAGTCTCTATGGCTACACCTTC. Translation: CASSLSLYGYTF.

The CDR3: CASSKGLYNEQFF. The CDR3 nucleotides are TGTGCCAGCAGCAAGGGACTTTACAATGAGCAGTTCTTC. The V call is TRBV5-6, the J call TRBJ2-1; weak D call: TRBD2 (6 bases). Trimming removed 4 bases from V and 4 bases from J, with 9 bases in between. CDR3 length equals 13 residues. The germline CDR1 and CDR2 sequences are SGHDT and YYEEEE.

This clone has only one observation. The chain employs TRBV2 and TRBJ2-3, with 7 nucleotides matching TRBD2. V lost 7 bases and J lost 4; bases outside the gene matches: 8. The CDR3 is made up of 14 amino acids. Germline V CDR1 and CDR2: SNHLY, FYNNEI. The CDR3 region has the DNA TGTGCCAGCATCGCGGGAGAGGTACCAGATACGCAGTATTTT. Encoded protein: CASIAGEVPDTQYF.

This chain joins TRBV5-4 and TRBJ2-1, with D perhaps TRBD2 (6 bases). Germline V gene data show CDR1 as SGHNT and CDR2 as YYREEE (reference sequence). The CDR3 is made up of 14 amino acids. The germline V and J ends were trimmed by 5 bases and 4 bases, with 13 bases remaining between them. Here the CDR3 DNA reads TGTGCCAGCAGACTGCCCGGGACTTACAATGAGCAGTTCTTC. As protein: CASRLPGTYNEQFF.

V gene TRBV4-1 combines with J gene TRBJ1-3; no reliable D call. CDR1 is MGHRA, CDR2 YSYEKL, per germline. The CDR3 has 15 residues. V lost 1 base to trimming and J lost 0 bases, with 7 bases between them. The CDR3 DNA reads TGCGCCAGCAGCCAAGTTTATCCCTCTGGAAACACCATATATTTT. Amino acids: CASSQVYPSGNTIYF.

The chain is built from TRBV9 and TRBJ1-2, with 11 bases lining up with TRBD1. J lost 4 bases, V lost 0 bases, and 17 bases had no gene match. Germline V lookup: CDR1 SGDLS, CDR2 YYNGEE. This CDR3 region has 20 residues. CDR3 nucleotide sequence: TGTGCCAGCAGCGTAGGTTTCTTAAGGACAGGGGGCCGACAAAGCTATGGCTACACCTTC. Its translation: CASSVGFLRTGGRQSYGYTF. Based on the CDR3 plus reference TRBV9 and TRBJ1-2, the full variable domain is DSGVTQTPKHLITATGQRVTLRCSPRSGDLSVYWYQQSLDQGLQFLIQYYNGEERAKGNILERFSAQQFPDLHSELNLSSLELGDSALYFCASSVGFLRTGGRQSYGYTFGSGTRLTVV.

The chain carries TRBV29-1 and TRBJ2-3; 7 nucleotides line up with TRBD2. The germline gives CDR1 SQVTM, CDR2 ANQGSEA. Unmatched junction bases numbered 4, after V lost 6 bases and J lost 4 bases. The CDR3 length is 12 residues. CDR3 region: CSVGEGPDTQYF. Here the CDR3 DNA reads TGCAGCGTGGGGGAGGGGCCAGATACGCAGTATTTT.

V usage is TRBV30 and J usage is TRBJ2-7; 15 nucleotides match TRBD2. Germline values: CDR1 GTSNPN, CDR2 SVGIG (reference sequence). V lost 2 bases to trimming and J lost 12 bases; unmatched junction nucleotides: 8. The CDR3 is made up of 14 amino acids. The CDR3 bases are TGTGCCTGGAGTATGGGACTAGCGGGAGGTATGCCGTACTTC. Amino acids: CAWSMGLAGGMPYF.

To note about this clone: The junction shows a germline mismatch at one end, possibly a read error. The chain carries TRBV4-3 and TRBJ1-1; D perhaps matches TRBD1 (5 bases). The germline V gene encodes CDR1 LGHNA and CDR2 YSLEER. The CDR3 has 16 amino acids. The CDR3 loop reads CASSEEGTGMDTEAFF. The CDR3 nucleotides read TGCGCCAGCAGCGAAGAGGGAACAGGTATGGACACTGAAGCTTTCTTT.